These 15 T cell receptor beta chains came from one sample sequenced in a study of OX40 agonist ivuxolimab in advanced cancers. The assay was immunoSEQ multiplex PCR, and TCRdb's table has in-frame clones only and misses some. Among over 50,000 clones listed, approximately 81% were seen once. The sequencing here drew on CD4+ or CD8+ T cells sorted from blood, taken in a trial of the OX40 agonist ivuxolimab. These TCRs come from an adult with an advanced solid tumor such as melanoma, head and neck, liver or kidney cancer.

This sequence joins TRBV6-1 and TRBJ1-3; possible D gene TRBD1, 5 bases. CDR3 length: 15 residues. V was shortened by 5 bases and J by 0 bases, with 11 bases between the two germline ends. Germline lookup yields CDR1 MNHNS and CDR2 SASEGT. CDR3 region: CASSRDSFSGNTIYF. The CDR3 nucleotides are TGTGCCAGCAGTCGTGACAGCTTCTCTGGAAACACCATATATTTT.

The V call is TRBV11-2, the J call TRBJ2-7; possible D gene TRBD1, 6 bases. The V gene lost 2 bases and the J gene lost 3 bases, with 11 bases spanning the gap. The CDR3 sequence is 14 residues long. Germline V lookup: CDR1 SGHAT, CDR2 FQNNGV. The CDR3 region is CASSLPDSHYEQYF. DNA of the CDR3: TGTGCCAGCAGCTTACCGGACAGCCACTACGAGCAGTACTTC.

V and J are TRBV6-5 and TRBJ2-5; D unclear. The germline V gene encodes CDR1 MNHEY and CDR2 SVGAGI. The CDR3 sequence is 12 residues long. With 2 bases removed from V and 9 bases from J, the gap between germline ends came to 10 bases. The chain's CDR3 is CASSYADGPQYF. CDR3 in DNA: TGTGCCAGCAGTTACGCGGATGGGCCCCAGTACTTC.

The chain uses TRBV30 and TRBJ2-7; 7 bases are shared with TRBD2. The V segment lost 0 bases and the J segment 5 bases; nucleotides outside the gene matches: 7. CDR3 length equals 14 residues. The germline V gene has CDR1 GTSNPN and CDR2 SVGIG (reference sequence). Here the CDR3 reads CAWSVSGRFHEQYF. Written as DNA, the CDR3 is TGTGCCTGGAGTGTATCCGGGAGGTTCCACGAGCAGTACTTC.

J is TRBJ2-3 and V is TRBV6-1, with 8 bases lining up with TRBD2. The CDR3 extends over 15 amino acids. Trimming took 4 bases from V and 2 from J; bases not matched to a gene: 5. Per germline, CDR1 MNHNS and CDR2 SASEGT. The CDR3 here is CASSGFSGTTDTQYF. The CDR3 region has the DNA TGTGCCAGCAGTGGGTTTAGCGGGACCACAGATACGCAGTATTTT.

A single count supports this clone. J is TRBJ2-7 and V is TRBV11-2; the match to TRBD2 covers 9 bases. This CDR3 has 16 amino acids. Per the germline V gene, CDR1 is SGHAT and CDR2 is FQNNGV. V was pared by 0 bases and J by 2 bases, with 5 bases of the junction left unmatched. The CDR3 coding sequence is TGTGCCAGCAGCTTAGATCATAGCGGGAGTACCTACGAGCAGTACTTC. This gives the protein CASSLDHSGSTYEQYF.

This rearrangement joins TRBV6-4 to TRBJ2-2; no clear D. Per germline, CDR1 MRHNA and CDR2 SNTAGT. This CDR3 has 14 residues. V dropped 1 base and J dropped 4 bases, with 7 bases sitting between them. Here the CDR3 DNA reads TGTGCCAGCAGTGACTTACCGACCACCGGGGAGCTGTTTTTT. Protein product: CASSDLPTTGELFF.

This rearrangement joins TRBV11-1 to TRBJ2-3; no clear D gene. The CDR3 consists of 15 residues. The germline V gene has CDR1 SGHAT and CDR2 FQDESV (reference sequence). Trimming stripped 5 bases from V and 0 bases from J, with 12 bases between. CDR3 sequence reads: CASSDRLGSTDTQYF. Here the CDR3 DNA reads TGTGCCAGCAGCGACCGATTGGGTAGCACAGATACGCAGTATTTT.

V usage is TRBV30 and J usage is TRBJ1-4, with TRBD1 as a possible D gene (5 bases). V was shortened by 7 bases and J by 12 bases, with 12 bases between the two germline ends. Germline values: CDR1 GTSNPN, CDR2 SVGIG (reference sequence). The CDR3 loop spans 10 amino acids. The CDR3 protein is CASGGAELFF. In nucleotides, the CDR3 is TGTGCCTCCGGGGGAGCAGAACTGTTTTTT.

J is TRBJ2-2 and V is TRBV7-3, with 13 bases aligning to TRBD2. Trimming cost V 4 bases and J 4 bases; bases outside gene matches: 9. This CDR3 contains 18 residues. From germline, CDR1 is SGHTA and CDR2 FQGTGA. The CDR3 DNA sequence: TGTGCCAGCAGCTCACTACTAGCGGGAGGGCCATTCACCGGGGAGCTGTTTTTT. This translates into CASSSLLAGGPFTGELFF.

The V and J genes are TRBV6-6 and TRBJ1-4, with D unresolved. There are 14 residues in the CDR3. Looked up from germline, CDR1 is MNHNY and CDR2 is SVGAGI (reference sequence). V dropped 3 bases and J dropped 8 bases, with 13 bases sitting between them. CDR3 residues: CASSYDGRGEKLFF. The CDR3 DNA reads TGTGCCAGCAGTTATGATGGAAGAGGGGAAAAACTGTTTTTT.

The gene calls are TRBV9 and TRBJ2-1, with a weak D call TRBD2 (6 bases). This CDR3 spans 15 amino acids. Trimming cost V 0 bases and J 5 bases, with 12 bases left between them. The germline V gene encodes CDR1 SGDLS and CDR2 YYNGEE. Written as DNA, the CDR3 is TGTGCCAGCAGCGTAGTTGTCGGGAGTAACAATGAGCAGTTCTTC. It yields the protein CASSVVVGSNNEQFF.

The chain uses TRBV27 and TRBJ1-5, with D possibly TRBD1 on 5 matching bases. Germline V gene data show CDR1 as MNHEY and CDR2 as SMNVEV (reference sequence). This CDR3 comprises 16 residues. V dropped 1 base and J dropped 4 bases, with 14 bases sitting between them. This CDR3 reads CASSLFYTGPNQPQHF. The CDR3 region has the DNA TGTGCCAGCAGTTTATTTTATACAGGACCTAATCAGCCCCAGCATTTT.

This clone was seen once. This chain joins TRBV7-2 and TRBJ1-2; 7 nucleotides line up with TRBD1. The CDR3 consists of 16 residues. J gave up 8 bases and V 5 bases, and 17 bases lay outside the gene matches. Germline assignment: CDR1 SGHTA and CDR2 FQGNSA. The CDR3 reads CASSPWTGPSLLGYTF. CDR3 nucleotide sequence: TGTGCCAGCAGCCCCTGGACAGGCCCCTCTTTACTCGGCTACACCTTC.

The chain recombines TRBV5-1 with TRBJ2-7; D uncertain. V lost 4 bases, J lost 3 bases, and 14 bases lay in between. CDR3 length equals 14 residues. Germline CDR1 and CDR2: SGHRS and YFSETQ. As DNA, the CDR3 is TGCGCCAGCAGCCTGCAAAAAGACTTCTACGAGCAGTACTTC. This gives the protein CASSLQKDFYEQYF.